This T cell receptor (beta chain) was observed in a study of cytomegalovirus exposure and HLA in healthy donors. The CDR3 runs 16 residues. From germline, CDR1 is SGHAT and CDR2 FQNNGV. V was shortened by 2 bases and J by 1 base, with 11 bases between the two germline ends. In the case of this clone: Its specificity is unknown.

General study points: Clusters of TCRs from the first cohort tended to co-occur in the 120 or so validation repertoires (as a later analysis found).

Clones were sequenced by immunoSEQ multiplex PCR, and TCRdb holds only the in-frame ones, with some missing. The sample shows 150,000 to 200,000 clones, roughly nine tenths of them seen only once. The receptor was derived from a woman aged 18-29 years in good health and CMV-seropositive. The material sequenced was PBMCs. The V gene is TRBV11-2, the J gene TRBJ2-2; possible D gene TRBD2, 6 bases. The CDR3 sequence: CASSLSPGRNTGELFF. The CDR3 DNA reads TGTGCCAGCAGCTTATCTCCCGGGAGGAACACCGGGGAGCTGTTTTTT. The whole variable domain, remainder taken from reference TRBV11-2 and TRBJ2-2, is EAGVAQSPRYKIIEKRQSVAFWCNPISGHATLYWYQQILGQGPKLLIQFQNNGVVDDSQLPKDRFSAERLKGVDSTLKIQPAKLEDSAVYLCASSLSPGRNTGELFFGEGSRLTVL.